This T cell receptor beta chain was recovered during a study of tumor-infiltrating lymphocytes in primary liver carcinoma. Starting from approximately 470 ng of total RNA, TCR beta cDNA was produced with a primer in the constant region. For TCR beta, libraries were produced by three nested multiplex PCR rounds using slightly modified ARM-PCR. The study ran its first two PCR rounds for roughly 11 cycles each, using TRBV1-TRBV30 forward primers and a C-beta reverse primer. MiXCR, applied by TCRdb to the multiplex PCR reads, yields one record per CDR3 protein. Counted here are some 64,000 distinct CDR3 sequences, about 71% occurring once; the ten biggest clones make up around 44%. As to this clonotype: In this CDR3 the conserved last residue, phenylalanine or tryptophan, is missing, so a read error is likely.

V lost 8 bases and J lost 2, with 15 bases in between. The CDR3 is 14 residues long. Per the germline V gene, CDR1 is ENHRY and CDR2 is SYGVKD. Investigators took RNA and DNA out together from about 20-30 mg of unsorted bulk tissue. The gene calls are TRBV10-3 and TRBJ2-5; D possibly corresponds to TRBD2 (7 bases). Sequencing was performed on liver tumor tissue from sampling region 4. The subset is: tumor region T4, right-lateral pole. The clonotype comes from a middle-aged man with primary liver carcinoma and hepatitis B virus infection. The CDR3 coding sequence is TGTGCCATCGGAGGGGGGGCCCCACAAGAGACCCAGTACGTC. Amino acid sequence: CAIGGGAPQETQYV.